The 19 T cell receptor beta chains reported below all come from one sample, sequenced in a study of T cell repertoires in cytomegalovirus infection. TCRdb redid the calling of the reads with MiXCR, one entry per CDR3 protein. The sample has around 210,000 distinct CDR3 sequences; 6.5% are singletons. The sample comprised PBMCs. All receptors come from a human donor in good health (CMV status not recorded). Some clones in this sample may be carry-over from other donors' samples.

This clonotype was detected ten times or more. This sequence joins TRBV4-2 and TRBJ2-1; TRBD1 is a possible D gene (6 bases). V gave up 0 bases and J gave up 7 bases, with 10 bases separating them. Germline assignment: CDR1 LGHNA and CDR2 YNFKEQ. The CDR3 is 14 residues long. This CDR3 reads CASSQDTGLNEQFF. CDR3 DNA sequence: TGTGCCAGCAGCCAAGACACAGGGTTGAATGAGCAGTTCTTC.

In its sample, this clonotype was seen many times. The chain combines TRBV24-1 with TRBJ2-7; D remains ambiguous. CDR1 KGHDR and CDR2 SFDVKD come from the germline V gene. V was pared by 4 bases and J by 0 bases, with 12 bases between. This CDR3 is built from 15 residues. CDR3 nucleotides: TGTGCCACCAGTGACAGTAGGACGGTCTCCTACGAGCAGTACTTC. This translates into CATSDSRTVSYEQYF.

The DNA of the CDR3 is TGCAGTGCTAGATTTCGGGACAGGGCTATCACCGGGGAGCTGTTTTTT. Amino acid sequence: CSARFRDRAITGELFF. The rearrangement links TRBV20-1 to TRBJ2-2, with 9 bases fitting TRBD1. Losses at the gene ends were 2 bases for V and 4 bases for J; bases not matched to a gene: 8. The germline gives CDR1 DFQATT, CDR2 SNEGSKA (reference sequence). CDR3 length: 16 amino acids.

Details on this clonotype: A much larger clonotype is one base distant, so this may be a read error. The rearrangement links TRBV20-1 to TRBJ2-7; D is possibly TRBD1 (5 bases). The germline CDR1 and CDR2 sequences are DFQATT and SNEGSKA (reference sequence). The CDR3 runs 14 residues. The CDR3 DNA reads as TGCAGTGCTAGAGATCCCAGGGCCTCCTACGAGCAGCACTTC. Translating it yields CSARDPRASYEQHF.

This clonotype is medium-sized (0.01 to 0.1%) in the sample. The rearrangement uses TRBV7-2 and TRBJ2-1, with D perhaps TRBD2 (7 bases). The CDR3 covers 15 residues. V was trimmed by 5 bases and J by 9 bases, leaving 20 bases between them. Looked up from germline, CDR1 is SGHTA and CDR2 is FQGNSA. The CDR3 nucleotides read TGTGCCAGCAGCCAACGGGGGGCCCGCGGGGGTGAGCAGTTCTTC. This encodes CASSQRGARGGEQFF.

A note on this clonotype: A much larger clone lies one base from this, so it may be a read error. The chain joins TRBV4-1 to TRBJ1-4, with TRBD1 as a possible D gene (5 bases). Trimming stripped 4 bases from V and 0 bases from J, with 12 bases between. Germline CDR1 is MGHRA and CDR2 is YSYEKL. The CDR3 runs to 16 residues. CDR3 bases: TGCGCCAGCAGCCTAGGGGTTACCCCAACTAATGAAAAACTGTTTTTT. Protein product: CASSLGVTPTNEKLFF.

This clonotype was found many times. The gene calls are TRBV20-1 and TRBJ2-3, with TRBD2 matching over 9 bases. Losses at the gene ends were 3 bases for V and 0 bases for J; bases not matched to a gene: 4. The CDR3 loop spans 15 amino acids. CDR1 is DFQATT, CDR2 SNEGSKA, per germline (reference sequence). CDR3 sequence (DNA): TGCAGTGCTAGGAGCGGGGGGCCCAGCACAGATACGCAGTATTTT. It specifies CSARSGGPSTDTQYF.

This clonotype occurred many times. CDR3 amino acids: CASSLSQGVVNTEAFF. CDR3 coding DNA: TGTGCCAGCAGTTTATCACAGGGGGTAGTGAACACTGAAGCTTTCTTT. The rearrangement joins TRBV27 to TRBJ1-1, with 8 bases matching TRBD1. The CDR3 sequence is 16 residues long. Germline V gene lookup returns CDR1 MNHEY and CDR2 SMNVEV (reference sequence). V lost 0 bases to trimming and J lost 0 bases; unmatched junction nucleotides: 3.

This clonotype was counted at least ten times. J is TRBJ1-5 and V is TRBV6-5, with a tentative D call TRBD1 (6 bases). Germline V gene sequence: CDR1 MNHEY, CDR2 SVGAGI. Trimming stripped 6 bases from V and 7 bases from J, with 13 bases between. The length of the CDR3 is 13 residues. The CDR3 bases are TGTGCCAGCAGAGACAGGACGGGGCAGCCCCAGCATTTT. Translation: CASRDRTGQPQHF.

This clonotype was counted ten times or more. This chain links TRBV7-6 with TRBJ2-2; a possible D gene is TRBD2 (6 bases). The CDR3 is 16 amino acids. V gave up 1 base and J gave up 5 bases, with 14 bases separating them. The germline V gene encodes CDR1 SGHVS and CDR2 FNYEAQ. CDR3 amino acids: CASSLDRRGETGELFF. CDR3 nucleotides: TGTGCCAGCAGCTTAGATCGGAGGGGAGAGACCGGGGAGCTGTTTTTT.

The chain uses TRBV11-2 and TRBJ1-6, with D hard to call. The germline gives CDR1 SGHAT, CDR2 FQNNGV. The CDR3 extends over 16 amino acids. V was trimmed by 3 bases and J by 5 bases, leaving 14 bases between them. CDR3 amino acids: CASSFRPPSHNSPLHF. The CDR3 region has the DNA TGTGCCAGCAGCTTTAGGCCCCCGTCCCATAATTCACCCCTCCACTTT. Together with reference TRBV11-2 and TRBJ1-6, the CDR3 gives the full variable domain: EAGVAQSPRYKIIEKRQSVAFWCNPISGHATLYWYQQILGQGPKLLIQFQNNGVVDDSQLPKDRFSAERLKGVDSTLKIQPAKLEDSAVYLCASSFRPPSHNSPLHFGNGTRLTVT.

This clonotype has at least ten counts. The chain carries TRBV7-2 and TRBJ1-5; D is undetermined. Germline-derived CDR1 and CDR2 are SGHTA and FQGNSA. V lost 7 bases, J lost 4 bases, and 8 bases lay in between. The CDR3 runs 12 residues. The DNA for the CDR3 is TGTGCCAGCACCCTCTCAAATCAGCCCCAGCATTTT. Encoded protein: CASTLSNQPQHF.

This clonotype was seen repeatedly, ten times or more. The V and J genes are TRBV7-2 and TRBJ2-2; TRBD1 might be the D (5 bases). Trimming left V 7 bases short and J 0 bases short, with 12 bases between. The germline gives CDR1 SGHTA, CDR2 FQGNSA. The CDR3 is 15 residues long. The CDR3 region has the DNA TGTGCCAGCACCGTGACAGTATCGAACACCGGGGAGCTGTTTTTT. This codes for CASTVTVSNTGELFF.

CDR3 amino acids: CASSYSRGLGGAGTFGGYTF. The CDR3 nucleotides read TGTGCCAGCAGTTACTCGAGGGGACTTGGGGGGGCCGGTACCTTCGGGGGCTACACCTTC. This chain uses TRBV6-5 with TRBJ1-2, with D possibly being TRBD1 (6 bases). Germline V gives CDR1 MNHEY, CDR2 SVGAGI. The V and J ends lost 0 bases and 8 bases respectively, with 31 bases between them. The CDR3 is 20 residues long.

The sample holds a few counts of this clonotype. This rearrangement joins TRBV12-3 or TRBV12-4 to TRBJ2-1; weak D call: TRBD2 (7 bases). The CDR3 loop spans 16 amino acids. Trimming shortened V by 1 base and J by 5 bases, and 15 bases separated the two germline ends. The CDR3 spells CASSLGRGGGDNEQFF. DNA of the CDR3: TGTGCCAGCAGTTTAGGAAGGGGGGGGGGGGACAATGAGCAGTTCTTC.

This clonotype was recorded many times. This chain connects TRBV7-8 to TRBJ1-4; no clear D. This CDR3 spans 15 amino acids. CDR1 and CDR2 (germline): SGHVS, FQNEAQ. V was clipped by 8 bases and J by 3 bases, with 16 bases between them. DNA for the CDR3: TGTGCCAGCGGCAGAGGTAGCTCTTCTAATGAAAAACTGTTTTTT. It is translated as CASGRGSSSNEKLFF. The full variable domain, completed using reference TRBV7-8 and TRBJ1-4, is GAGVSQSPRYKVAKRGQDVALRCDPISGHVSLFWYQQALGQGPEFLTYFQNEAQLDKSGLPSDRFFAERPEGSVSTLKIQRTQQEDSAVYLCASGRGSSSNEKLFFGSGTQLSVL.

At least ten counts were recorded for this clonotype. J is TRBJ2-6 and V is TRBV4-2, with 8 bases matching TRBD1. The CDR3 is 19 residues long. V trimming: 0 bases; J trimming: 1 base; junction bases outside the gene matches: 8. Germline V gene lookup returns CDR1 LGHNA and CDR2 YNFKEQ. The CDR3 sequence is CASSQEMARGLSGANVLTF. The DNA for the CDR3 is TGTGCCAGCAGCCAAGAAATGGCCAGGGGGCTTTCTGGGGCCAACGTCCTGACTTTC.

The V and J genes are TRBV7-2 and TRBJ2-5; D not resolved. The germline V gene has CDR1 SGHTA and CDR2 FQGNSA. V was cut by 5 bases and J by 5 bases, with 9 bases left in between. This CDR3 is built from 12 residues. CDR3 nucleotide sequence: TGTGCCAGCAGCCTAGGGTTGGAGACCCAGTACTTC. Translating gives CASSLGLETQYF.

The chain links TRBV13 to TRBJ2-2; no reliable D call. Germline CDR1 reads PRHDT; CDR2 reads FYEKMQ (reference sequence). The CDR3 has 15 amino acids. Trimming removed 0 bases from V and 6 bases from J, with 11 bases in between. The CDR3 sequence is CASSLGPLVPGELFF. The CDR3 nucleotides are TGTGCCAGCAGCTTAGGGCCCCTTGTCCCCGGGGAGCTGTTTTTT.